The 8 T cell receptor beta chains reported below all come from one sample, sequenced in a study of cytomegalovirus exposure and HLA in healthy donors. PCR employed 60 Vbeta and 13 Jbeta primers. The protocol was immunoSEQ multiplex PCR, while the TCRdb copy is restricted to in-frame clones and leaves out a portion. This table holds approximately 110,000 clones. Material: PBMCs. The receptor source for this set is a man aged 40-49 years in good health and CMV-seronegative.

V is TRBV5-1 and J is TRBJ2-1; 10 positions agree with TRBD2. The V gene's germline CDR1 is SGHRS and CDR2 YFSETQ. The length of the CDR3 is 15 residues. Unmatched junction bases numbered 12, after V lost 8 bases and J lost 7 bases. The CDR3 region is CASHVGTSDGNEQFF. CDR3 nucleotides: TGCGCCAGTCACGTCGGGACTAGCGACGGAAATGAGCAGTTCTTC.

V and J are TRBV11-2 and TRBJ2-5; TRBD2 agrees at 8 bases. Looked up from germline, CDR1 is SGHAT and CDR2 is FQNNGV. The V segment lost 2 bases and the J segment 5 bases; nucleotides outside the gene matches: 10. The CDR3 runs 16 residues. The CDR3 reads CASSLRSGGTSETQYF. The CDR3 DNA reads TGTGCCAGCAGCTTAAGGTCGGGGGGGACTAGTGAGACCCAGTACTTC.

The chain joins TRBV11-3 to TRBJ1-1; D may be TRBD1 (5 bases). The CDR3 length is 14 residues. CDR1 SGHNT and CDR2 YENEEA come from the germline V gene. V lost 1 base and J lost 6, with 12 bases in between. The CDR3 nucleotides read TGTGCCAGCAGCTTAGGGCAGGGTCCATCTGAAGCTTTCTTT. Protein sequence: CASSLGQGPSEAFF.

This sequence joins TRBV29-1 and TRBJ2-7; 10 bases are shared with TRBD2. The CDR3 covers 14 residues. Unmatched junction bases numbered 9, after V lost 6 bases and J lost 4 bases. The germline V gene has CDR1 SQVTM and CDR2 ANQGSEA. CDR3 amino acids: CSVPGTSDLYEQYF. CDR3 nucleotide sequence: TGCAGCGTACCCGGGACTAGCGATCTTTACGAGCAGTACTTC.

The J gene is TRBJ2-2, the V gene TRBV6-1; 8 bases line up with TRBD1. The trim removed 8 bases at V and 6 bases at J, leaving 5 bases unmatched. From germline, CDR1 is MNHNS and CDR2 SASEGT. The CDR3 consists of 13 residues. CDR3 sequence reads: CASQRTGSGELFF. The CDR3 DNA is TGTGCCAGCCAGAGGACAGGGTCCGGGGAGCTGTTTTTT.

The CDR3 coding sequence is TGTGCCAGCAGCGTAGCTTTTCGGGGAGGGACAGGGGTGGTAGATGAGCAGTTCTTC. It translates to CASSVAFRGGTGVVDEQFF. This chain links TRBV9 with TRBJ2-1; TRBD1 matches 10 bases. This CDR3 region has 19 residues. J gave up 8 bases and V 0 bases, and 17 bases lay outside the gene matches. Germline V gene data show CDR1 as SGDLS and CDR2 as YYNGEE.

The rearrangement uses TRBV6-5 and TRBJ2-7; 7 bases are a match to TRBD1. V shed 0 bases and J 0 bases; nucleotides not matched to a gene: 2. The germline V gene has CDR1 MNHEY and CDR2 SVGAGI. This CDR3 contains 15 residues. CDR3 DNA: TGTGCCAGCAGTTACTCGGCAGGGGGCTCCTACGAGCAGTACTTC. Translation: CASSYSAGGSYEQYF.

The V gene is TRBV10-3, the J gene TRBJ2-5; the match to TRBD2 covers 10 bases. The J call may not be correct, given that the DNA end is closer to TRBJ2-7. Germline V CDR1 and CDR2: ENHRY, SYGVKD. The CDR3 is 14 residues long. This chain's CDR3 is CAIKAGTSVHEQYF. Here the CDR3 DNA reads TGTGCCATTAAAGCCGGGACTAGCGTCCACGAGCAGTACTTC.